This entry lists 3 T cell receptor beta chains sequenced from one sample in a study of shared clonotypes between healthy human individuals. TCRdb keeps only in-frame clones here, not all; method: immunoSEQ multiplex PCR. The repertoire holds roughly 2.2 million clones, with 92% as singletons. Sample: naive CD4+ T cells from PBMCs. Subset indicated: CD45RA+ positively selected. These receptors originate from a man aged 18-30 years in good health. Some clones in this sample may be carry-over from other donors' samples.

V and J are TRBV5-1 and TRBJ2-6; D not resolved. Looked up from germline, CDR1 is SGHRS and CDR2 is YFSETQ. The CDR3 is 15 residues long. V was trimmed by 6 bases and J by 3 bases, leaving 13 bases between them. This CDR3 is CASTSTPFGANVLTF. The CDR3 DNA is TGCGCCAGCACCTCGACACCTTTTGGGGCCAACGTCCTGACTTTC.

This clone appeared a few times. The J gene is TRBJ1-1, the V gene TRBV7-9, with a possible D match to TRBD1 (5 bases). Per the germline V gene, CDR1 is SEHNR and CDR2 is FQNEAQ (reference sequence). The CDR3 consists of 13 residues. Trimming took 5 bases from V and 1 from J, leaving 8 bases between them. The CDR3 DNA sequence: TGTGCCAGCAGCCAGGACACGAACACTGAAGCTTTCTTT. Translating it yields CASSQDTNTEAFF.

The J gene is TRBJ2-2, the V gene TRBV2, with D possibly being TRBD1 (6 bases). Trimming cost V 8 bases and J 1 base, with 11 bases left between them. Germline V gene data show CDR1 as SNHLY and CDR2 as FYNNEI. The CDR3 has 14 residues. The CDR3 DNA follows: TGTGCCAGCTGTCAAGGGGGGAACACCGGGGAGCTGTTTTTT. Encoded protein: CASCQGGNTGELFF.